Sequencing of this T cell receptor (beta chain) was carried out in a study of regulatory T cells in long-lasting Graves disease. Study in general: The definition of persistent Graves' disease was over 5 years of antithyroid drugs with positive TSH receptor antibodies.

Investigators prepared the TCR beta libraries by applying iRepertoire HTBI primers and Arm-PCR of CDR3 regions. Each CDR3 protein is one row after TCRdb ran MiXCR on the multiplex PCR reads. The table has around 460,000 distinct CDR3 sequences, roughly a fifth seen once. Described time point: persistent/refractory GD, antithyroid drugs over 5 years with positive TRAb. From PBMCs, RNA was extracted and then used to make the TCR library. The patients were enrolled through endocrinology in Xi'an, China. Material: peripheral blood mononuclear cells (PBMCs), obtained when the disease was refractory, from a patient treated with antithyroid drugs. The sequence was obtained from a female donor with Graves disease.

The CDR3 is CASSLRAANTGELFF. In DNA form, the CDR3 reads TGTGCCAGTAGTCTACGAGCGGCGAACACCGGGGAGCTGTTTTTT. This chain joins TRBV19 and TRBJ2-2; tentatively, D is TRBD2 (5 bases). The CDR3 is made up of 15 amino acids. V dropped 5 bases and J dropped 0 bases, with 10 bases sitting between them. The germline CDR1 and CDR2 sequences are LNHDA and SQIVND (reference sequence).